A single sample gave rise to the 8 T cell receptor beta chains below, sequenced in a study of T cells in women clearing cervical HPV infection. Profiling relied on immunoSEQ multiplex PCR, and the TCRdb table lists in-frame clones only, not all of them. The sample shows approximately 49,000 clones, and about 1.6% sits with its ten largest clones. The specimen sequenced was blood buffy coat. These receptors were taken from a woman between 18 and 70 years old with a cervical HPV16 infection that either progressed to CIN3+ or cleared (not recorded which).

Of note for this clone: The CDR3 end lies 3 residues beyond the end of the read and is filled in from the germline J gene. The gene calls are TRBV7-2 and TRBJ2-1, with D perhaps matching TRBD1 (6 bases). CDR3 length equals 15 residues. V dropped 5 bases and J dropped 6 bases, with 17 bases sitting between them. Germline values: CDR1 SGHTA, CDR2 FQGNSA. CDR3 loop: CASSPIMTGLNEQFF. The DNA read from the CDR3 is TGTGCCAGCAGCCCTATAATGACAGGTCTCAATGAG.

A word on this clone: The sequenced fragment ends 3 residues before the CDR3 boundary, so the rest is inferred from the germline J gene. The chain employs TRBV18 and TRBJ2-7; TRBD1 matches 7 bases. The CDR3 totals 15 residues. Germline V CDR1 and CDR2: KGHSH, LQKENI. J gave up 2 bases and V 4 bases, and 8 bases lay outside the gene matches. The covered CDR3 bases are TGTGCCAGCTCACGGACACAGGGGTTAACCTACGAG. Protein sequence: CASSRTQGLTYE. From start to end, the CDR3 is CASSRTQGLTYEQYF.

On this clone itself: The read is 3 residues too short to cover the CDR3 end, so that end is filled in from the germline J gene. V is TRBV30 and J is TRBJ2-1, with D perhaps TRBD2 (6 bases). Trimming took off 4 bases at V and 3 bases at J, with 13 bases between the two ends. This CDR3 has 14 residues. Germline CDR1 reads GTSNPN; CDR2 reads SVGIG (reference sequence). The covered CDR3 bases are TGTGCCTGGATGGGGGGTATAAGCTACAATGAG. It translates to CAWMGGISYNE. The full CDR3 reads CAWMGGISYNEQFF.

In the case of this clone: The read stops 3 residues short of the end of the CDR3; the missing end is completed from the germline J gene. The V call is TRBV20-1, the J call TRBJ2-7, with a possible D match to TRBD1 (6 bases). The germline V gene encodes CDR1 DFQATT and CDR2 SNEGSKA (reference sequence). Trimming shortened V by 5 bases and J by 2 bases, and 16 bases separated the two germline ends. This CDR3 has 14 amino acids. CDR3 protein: CSAYYPGGTYEQYF. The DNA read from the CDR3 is TGCAGTGCTTACTATCCTGGGGGCACCTACGAG.

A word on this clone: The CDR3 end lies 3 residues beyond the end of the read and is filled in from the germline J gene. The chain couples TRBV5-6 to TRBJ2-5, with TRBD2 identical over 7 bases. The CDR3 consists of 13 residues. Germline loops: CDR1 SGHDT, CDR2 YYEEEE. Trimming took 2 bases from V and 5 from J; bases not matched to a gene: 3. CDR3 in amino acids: CASSFGGGETQYF. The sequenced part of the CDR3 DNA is TGTGCCAGCAGCTTTGGGGGGGGTGAGACC.

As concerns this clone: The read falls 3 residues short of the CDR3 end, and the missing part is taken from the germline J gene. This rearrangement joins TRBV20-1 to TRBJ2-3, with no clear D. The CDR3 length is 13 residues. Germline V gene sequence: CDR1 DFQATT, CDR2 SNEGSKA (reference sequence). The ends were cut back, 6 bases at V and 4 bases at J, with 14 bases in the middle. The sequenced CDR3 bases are TGCAGTGCACCTCCGCTACCGGCAGATACG. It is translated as CSAPPLPADT. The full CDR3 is CSAPPLPADTQYF.

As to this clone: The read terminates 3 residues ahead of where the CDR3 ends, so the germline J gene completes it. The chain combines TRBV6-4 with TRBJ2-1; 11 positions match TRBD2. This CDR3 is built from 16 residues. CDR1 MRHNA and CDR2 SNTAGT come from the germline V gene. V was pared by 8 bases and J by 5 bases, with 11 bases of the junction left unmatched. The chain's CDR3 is CASGHQTSGTDNEQFF. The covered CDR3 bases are TGTGCCAGCGGCCATCAGACTAGCGGGACAGACAATGAG.

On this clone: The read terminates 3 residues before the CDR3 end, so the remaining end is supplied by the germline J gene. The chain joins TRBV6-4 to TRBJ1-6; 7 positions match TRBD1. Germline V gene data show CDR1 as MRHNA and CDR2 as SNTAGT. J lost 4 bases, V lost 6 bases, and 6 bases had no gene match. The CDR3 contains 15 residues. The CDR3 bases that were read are TGTGCCAGCAGAGGGGACAGCAGATATAATTCACCC. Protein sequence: CASRGDSRYNSP. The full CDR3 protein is CASRGDSRYNSPLHF.